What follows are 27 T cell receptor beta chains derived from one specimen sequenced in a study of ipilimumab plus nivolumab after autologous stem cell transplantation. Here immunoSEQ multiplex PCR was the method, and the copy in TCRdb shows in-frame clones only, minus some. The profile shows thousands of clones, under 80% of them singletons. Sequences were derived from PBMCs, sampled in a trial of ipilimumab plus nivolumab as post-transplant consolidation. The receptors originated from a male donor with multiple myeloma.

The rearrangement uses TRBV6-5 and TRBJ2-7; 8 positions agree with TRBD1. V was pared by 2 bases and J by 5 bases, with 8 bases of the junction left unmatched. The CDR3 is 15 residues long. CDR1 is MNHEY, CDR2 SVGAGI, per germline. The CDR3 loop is CASSYQDRGFDEQYF. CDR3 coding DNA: TGTGCCAGCAGTTACCAAGACAGGGGATTCGACGAGCAGTACTTC.

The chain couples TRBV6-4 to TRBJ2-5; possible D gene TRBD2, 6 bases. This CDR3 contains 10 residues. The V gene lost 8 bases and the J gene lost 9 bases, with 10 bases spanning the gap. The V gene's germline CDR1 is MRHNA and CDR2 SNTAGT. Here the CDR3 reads CASVGRSQYF. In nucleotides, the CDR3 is TGTGCCAGCGTAGGGAGGTCCCAGTACTTC.

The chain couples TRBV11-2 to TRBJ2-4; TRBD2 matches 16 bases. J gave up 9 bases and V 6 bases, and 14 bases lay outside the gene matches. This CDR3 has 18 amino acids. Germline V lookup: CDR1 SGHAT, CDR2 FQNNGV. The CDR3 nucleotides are TGTGCCAGCAGATCTACCGCCGGGACTAGCGGGGGGGATGGCATTCAGTACTTC. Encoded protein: CASRSTAGTSGGDGIQYF.

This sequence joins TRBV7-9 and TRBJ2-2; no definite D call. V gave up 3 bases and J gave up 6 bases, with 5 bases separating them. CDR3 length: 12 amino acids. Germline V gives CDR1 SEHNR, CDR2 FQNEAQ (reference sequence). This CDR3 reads CASSFESGELFF. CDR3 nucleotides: TGTGCCAGCAGCTTCGAATCCGGGGAGCTGTTTTTT. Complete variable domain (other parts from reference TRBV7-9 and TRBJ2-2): DTGVSQNPRHKITKRGQNVTFRCDPISEHNRLYWYRQTLGQGPEFLTYFQNEAQLEKSRLLSDRFSAERPKGSFSTLEIQRTEQGDSAMYLCASSFESGELFFGEGSRLTVL.

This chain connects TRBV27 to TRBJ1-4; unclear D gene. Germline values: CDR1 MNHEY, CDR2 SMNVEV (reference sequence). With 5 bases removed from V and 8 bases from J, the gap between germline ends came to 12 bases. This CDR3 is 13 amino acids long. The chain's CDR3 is CASSEEGGEKLFF. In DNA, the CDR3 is TGTGCCAGCAGTGAGGAGGGAGGAGAAAAACTGTTTTTT.

The CDR3 loop reads CASSLAPSSDTQYF. The CDR3 DNA reads TGTGCCAGCAGCTTAGCCCCGAGTTCAGATACGCAGTATTTT. This chain connects TRBV7-7 to TRBJ2-3; D uncertain. The CDR3 contains 14 residues. Trimming left V 0 bases short and J 4 bases short, with 8 bases between. CDR1 is SSHAT and CDR2 is FNYEAQ in the germline V gene (reference sequence).

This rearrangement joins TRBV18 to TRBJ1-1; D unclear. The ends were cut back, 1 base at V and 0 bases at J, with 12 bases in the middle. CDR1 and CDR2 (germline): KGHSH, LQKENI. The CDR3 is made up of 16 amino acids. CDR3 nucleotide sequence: TGTGCCAGCTCACCACAGGCAGCCGCAATGAACACTGAAGCTTTCTTT. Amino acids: CASSPQAAAMNTEAFF.

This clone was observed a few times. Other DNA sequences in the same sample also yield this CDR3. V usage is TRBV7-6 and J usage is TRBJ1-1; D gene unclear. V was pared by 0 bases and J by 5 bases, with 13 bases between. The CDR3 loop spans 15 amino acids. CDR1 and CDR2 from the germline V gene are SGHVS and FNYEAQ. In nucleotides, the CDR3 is TGTGCCAGCAGCTTAGCGGTGGAAGGTTCTACTGAAGCTTTCTTT. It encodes CASSLAVEGSTEAFF.

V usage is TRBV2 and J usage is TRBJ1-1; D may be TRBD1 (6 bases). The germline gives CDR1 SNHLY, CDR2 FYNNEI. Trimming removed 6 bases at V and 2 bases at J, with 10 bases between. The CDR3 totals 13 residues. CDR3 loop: CASRYRVNTEAFF. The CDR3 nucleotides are TGTGCCAGCAGGTACAGGGTTAACACTGAAGCTTTCTTT.

CDR3 sequence reads: CASQKDRGVVGYTF. CDR3 DNA sequence: TGTGCCTCACAAAAGGACAGGGGGGTCGTAGGGTACACCTTC. V usage is TRBV7-2 and J usage is TRBJ1-2, with TRBD1 identical over 10 bases. CDR1 SGHTA and CDR2 FQGNSA come from the germline V gene. Unmatched junction bases numbered 17, after V lost 11 bases and J lost 11 bases. The CDR3 consists of 14 residues.

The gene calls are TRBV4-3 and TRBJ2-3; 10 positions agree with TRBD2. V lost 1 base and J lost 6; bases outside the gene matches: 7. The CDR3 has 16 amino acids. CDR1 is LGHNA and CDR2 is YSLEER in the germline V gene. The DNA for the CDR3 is TGCGCCAGCAGCCAAGGGGGAGCGGGGGGGCCGGATACGCAGTATTTT. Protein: CASSQGGAGGPDTQYF.

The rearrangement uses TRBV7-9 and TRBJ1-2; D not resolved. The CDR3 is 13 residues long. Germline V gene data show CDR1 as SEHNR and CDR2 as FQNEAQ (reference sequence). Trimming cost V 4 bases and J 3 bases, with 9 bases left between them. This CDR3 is CASSSVDYYGYTF. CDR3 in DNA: TGTGCCAGCAGCTCTGTGGACTACTATGGCTACACCTTC.

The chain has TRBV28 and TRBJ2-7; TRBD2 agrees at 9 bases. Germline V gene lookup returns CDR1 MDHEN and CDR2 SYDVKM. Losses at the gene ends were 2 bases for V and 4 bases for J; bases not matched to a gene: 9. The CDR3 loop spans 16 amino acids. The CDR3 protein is CASSLIGAGGLYEQYF. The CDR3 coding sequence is TGTGCCAGCAGTTTAATTGGAGCGGGGGGTTTATACGAGCAGTACTTC.

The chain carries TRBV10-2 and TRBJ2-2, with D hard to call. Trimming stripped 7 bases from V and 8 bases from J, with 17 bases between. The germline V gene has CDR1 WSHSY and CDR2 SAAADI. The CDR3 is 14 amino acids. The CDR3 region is CASKLTHPGGELFF. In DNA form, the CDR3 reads TGCGCCAGCAAACTGACACATCCCGGGGGGGAGCTGTTTTTT.

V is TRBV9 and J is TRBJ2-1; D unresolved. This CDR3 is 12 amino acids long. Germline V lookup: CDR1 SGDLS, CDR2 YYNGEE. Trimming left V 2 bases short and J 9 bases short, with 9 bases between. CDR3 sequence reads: CASSVGQSEQFF. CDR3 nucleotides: TGTGCCAGCAGCGTCGGGCAGAGTGAGCAGTTCTTC.

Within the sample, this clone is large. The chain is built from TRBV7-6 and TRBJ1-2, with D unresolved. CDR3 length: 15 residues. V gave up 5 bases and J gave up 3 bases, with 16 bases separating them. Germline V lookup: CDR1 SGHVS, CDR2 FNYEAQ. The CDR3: CASSPGVGIHYGYTF. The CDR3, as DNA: TGTGCCAGCAGCCCAGGCGTAGGAATCCACTATGGCTACACCTTC.

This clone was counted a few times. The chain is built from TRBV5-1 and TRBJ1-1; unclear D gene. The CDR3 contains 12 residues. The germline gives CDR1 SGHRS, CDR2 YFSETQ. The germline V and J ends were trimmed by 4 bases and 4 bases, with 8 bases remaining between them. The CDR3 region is CASSRDSTEAFF. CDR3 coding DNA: TGCGCCAGCAGCAGGGATAGCACTGAAGCTTTCTTT. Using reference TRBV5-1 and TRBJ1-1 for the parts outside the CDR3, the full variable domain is KAGVTQTPRYLIKTRGQQVTLSCSPISGHRSVSWYQQTPGQGLQFLFEYFSETQRNKGNFPGRFSGRQFSNSRSEMNVSTLELGDSALYLCASSRDSTEAFFGQGTRLTVV.

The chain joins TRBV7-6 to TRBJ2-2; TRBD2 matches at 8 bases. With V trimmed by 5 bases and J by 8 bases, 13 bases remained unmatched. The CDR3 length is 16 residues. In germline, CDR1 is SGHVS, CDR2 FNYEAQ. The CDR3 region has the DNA TGTGCCAGCAGCCCCTCAAGACAGCGGGGGTTTGGGGAGCTGTTTTTT. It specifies CASSPSRQRGFGELFF.

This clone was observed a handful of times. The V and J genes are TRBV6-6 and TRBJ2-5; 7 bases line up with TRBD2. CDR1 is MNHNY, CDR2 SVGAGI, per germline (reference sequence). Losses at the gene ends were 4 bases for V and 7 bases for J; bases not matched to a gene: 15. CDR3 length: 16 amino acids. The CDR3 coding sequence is TGTGCCAGCAGTTCCCCAAGACAGTGGGGGGGAGCGACCCAGTACTTC. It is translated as CASSSPRQWGGATQYF.

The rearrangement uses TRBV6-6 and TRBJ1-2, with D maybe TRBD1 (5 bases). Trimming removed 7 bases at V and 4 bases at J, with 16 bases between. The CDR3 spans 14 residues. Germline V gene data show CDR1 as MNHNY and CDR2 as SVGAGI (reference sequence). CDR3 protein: CASTNPGRSYGYTF. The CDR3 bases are TGTGCCAGCACCAACCCGGGACGATCCTATGGCTACACCTTC.

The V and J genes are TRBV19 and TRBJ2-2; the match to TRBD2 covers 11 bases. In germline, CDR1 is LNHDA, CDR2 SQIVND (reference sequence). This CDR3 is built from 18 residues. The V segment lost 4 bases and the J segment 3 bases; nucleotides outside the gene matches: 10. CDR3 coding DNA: TGTGCCAGTAGTACGGCACGACTAGCGGGGATGTACACCGGGGAGCTGTTTTTT. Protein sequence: CASSTARLAGMYTGELFF.

The chain's CDR3 is CAWSVRRLDTDTQYF. The CDR3 coding sequence is TGTGCCTGGAGTGTCCGGCGCCTGGACACAGATACGCAGTATTTT. The V call is TRBV30, the J call TRBJ2-3; D is ambiguous. With 0 bases removed from V and 2 bases from J, the gap between germline ends came to 12 bases. Looked up from germline, CDR1 is GTSNPN and CDR2 is SVGIG (reference sequence). The CDR3 covers 15 residues.

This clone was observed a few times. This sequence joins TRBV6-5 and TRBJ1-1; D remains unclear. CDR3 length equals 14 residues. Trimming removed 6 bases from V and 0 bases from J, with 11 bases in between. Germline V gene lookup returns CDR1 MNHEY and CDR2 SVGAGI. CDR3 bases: TGTGCCAGCAGGAGGGTTTATATGAACACTGAAGCTTTCTTT. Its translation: CASRRVYMNTEAFF.

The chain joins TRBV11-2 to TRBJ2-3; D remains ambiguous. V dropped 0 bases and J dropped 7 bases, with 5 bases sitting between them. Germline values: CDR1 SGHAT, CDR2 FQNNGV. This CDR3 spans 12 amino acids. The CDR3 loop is CASSLDGHTQYF. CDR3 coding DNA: TGTGCCAGCAGCTTAGATGGACATACGCAGTATTTT.

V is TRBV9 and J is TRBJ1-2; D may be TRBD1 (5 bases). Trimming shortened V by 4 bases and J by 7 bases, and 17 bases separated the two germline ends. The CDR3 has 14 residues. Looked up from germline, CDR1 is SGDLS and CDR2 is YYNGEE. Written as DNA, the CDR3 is TGTGCCAGCAGCCCGATTTGGGGACCGGGTGGCTACACCTTC. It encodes CASSPIWGPGGYTF.

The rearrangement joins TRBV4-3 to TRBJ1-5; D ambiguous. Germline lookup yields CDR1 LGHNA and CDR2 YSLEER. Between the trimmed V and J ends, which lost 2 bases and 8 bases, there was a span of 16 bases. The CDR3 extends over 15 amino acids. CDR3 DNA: TGCGCCAGCAGCCAAAGGAGCGGGGTCAAGGAGCCCCAGCATTTT. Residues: CASSQRSGVKEPQHF.

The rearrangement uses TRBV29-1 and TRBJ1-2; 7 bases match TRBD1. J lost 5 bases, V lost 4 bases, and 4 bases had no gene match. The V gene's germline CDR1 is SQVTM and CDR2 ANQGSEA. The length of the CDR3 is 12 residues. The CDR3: CSVGQGTYGYTF. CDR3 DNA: TGCAGCGTTGGACAGGGCACGTATGGCTACACCTTC.